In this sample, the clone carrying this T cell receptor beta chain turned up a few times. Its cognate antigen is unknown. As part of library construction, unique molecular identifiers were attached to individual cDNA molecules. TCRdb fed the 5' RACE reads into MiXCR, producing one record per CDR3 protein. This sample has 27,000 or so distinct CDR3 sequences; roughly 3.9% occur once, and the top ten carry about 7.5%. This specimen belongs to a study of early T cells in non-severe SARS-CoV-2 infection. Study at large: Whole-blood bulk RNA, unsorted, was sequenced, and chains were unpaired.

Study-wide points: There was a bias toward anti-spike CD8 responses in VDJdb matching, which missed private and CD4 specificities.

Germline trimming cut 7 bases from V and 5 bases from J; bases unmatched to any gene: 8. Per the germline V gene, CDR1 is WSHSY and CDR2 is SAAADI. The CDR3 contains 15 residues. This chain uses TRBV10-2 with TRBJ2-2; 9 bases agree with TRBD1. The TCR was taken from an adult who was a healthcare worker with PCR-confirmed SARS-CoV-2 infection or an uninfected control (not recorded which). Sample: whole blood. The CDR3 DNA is TGCGCCAGCAACCCAGGGACAGGGAGGACCGGGGAGCTGTTTTTT. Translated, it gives CASNPGTGRTGELFF.